This T cell receptor (beta chain) appears in the sequencing data of a study of beta chain features in type 1 diabetes. Over 98% purity was reached by all sorted populations. This clone was seen only a few times. Its cognate antigen is unknown. Every bit of the isolated RNA underwent reverse transcription, so sequencing read expressed TCRB transcripts. TCRdb keeps only in-frame clones here, not all; method: immunoSEQ multiplex PCR. The table records 300,000 to 350,000 clones, 7% to 9% of them present only once. The CDR3 is 15 amino acids. V was clipped by 10 bases and J by 4 bases; unmatched bases: 10. The V gene's germline CDR1 is SNHLY and CDR2 FYNNEI. Study results and limitations: Healthy donors had naive, central memory and Treg TCRB repertoires that appeared less similar than those seen among patients.

The chain carries TRBV2 and TRBJ2-2, with 9 bases fitting TRBD1. The sample comprised central memory CD4+ T cells from blood. The receptor's source is a woman aged 18-29 years in good health. The CDR3 here is CATLRDRAGTGELFF. DNA for the CDR3: TGTGCCACCCTCCGGGACAGGGCTGGCACCGGGGAGCTGTTTTTT.